This TCR beta chain was sequenced during a study of siplizumab effects on memory and regulatory T cells. Study-wide results and limits: The study found that mappable alloreactive CD4+ clones averaged around 69% Treg-derived with siplizumab and roughly 27% in controls.

Produced via immunoSEQ multiplex PCR; TCRdb's table is partial and in-frame only. The sample contains some 81,000 clones, over 90% of which appear only once. Regarding this clone: The antigen is unknown.

Trimming took off 1 base at V and 7 bases at J, with 14 bases between the two ends. CDR1 is MGHRA and CDR2 is YSYEKL in the germline V gene. The CDR3 runs to 15 residues. The chain links TRBV4-1 to TRBJ1-5; D is unresolved. Sequences were obtained from CD8+ T cells sorted from blood. This sequence was found in a human donor in good health. The CDR3, as DNA: TGCGCCAGCAGCCAAGTTAAGGGAAGCGGCCAGCCCCAGCATTTT. It translates to CASSQVKGSGQPQHF.